These 6 T cell receptor beta chains came from one sample sequenced in a study of cytomegalovirus exposure and HLA in healthy donors. Use of 60 Vbeta and 13 Jbeta primers characterized the PCR. TCRdb's table, derived via immunoSEQ multiplex PCR, lists solely in-frame clones and lacks some. The sample has under 300,000 clones; around 81% are singletons. The sample comprised PBMCs. The source of these receptors is an older woman in good health and CMV-seropositive.

V gene TRBV4-2 combines with J gene TRBJ1-2; maybe TRBD1 (5 bases). The CDR3 loop spans 16 amino acids. Trimming stripped 0 bases from V and 8 bases from J, with 19 bases between. Per germline, CDR1 LGHNA and CDR2 YNFKEQ. Written as DNA, the CDR3 is TGTGCCAGCAGCCAAGATCCGGGGGAAACGTCGCGCGGCTACACCTTC. Protein sequence: CASSQDPGETSRGYTF.

V usage is TRBV9 and J usage is TRBJ2-3, with TRBD2 matching 11 bases. V lost 1 base to trimming and J lost 6 bases; unmatched junction nucleotides: 10. CDR1 and CDR2 from the germline V gene are SGDLS and YYNGEE. The CDR3 is made up of 17 amino acids. The CDR3 DNA reads as TGTGCCAGCAGCGTAAGCGGCGTAGCGGGAGGGGAGGATACGCAGTATTTT. Protein product: CASSVSGVAGGEDTQYF. The full variable domain, with the rest looked up from reference TRBV9 and TRBJ2-3, is DSGVTQTPKHLITATGQRVTLRCSPRSGDLSVYWYQQSLDQGLQFLIQYYNGEERAKGNILERFSAQQFPDLHSELNLSSLELGDSALYFCASSVSGVAGGEDTQYFGPGTRLTVL.

The chain couples TRBV5-4 to TRBJ1-2; perhaps TRBD1 as D (6 bases). The CDR3 sequence is 15 residues long. Germline V CDR1 and CDR2: SGHNT, YYREEE (reference sequence). The V end lost 4 bases, the J end lost 2 bases, and 15 bases lay between the germline ends. This chain's CDR3 is CASSRTGTRNYGYTF. DNA for the CDR3: TGTGCCAGCAGCAGAACCGGGACACGCAACTATGGCTACACCTTC.

CDR3 DNA: TGCGCCAGCAGCTCTGGATGGGGGCCCCCCGGGGAGCTGTTTTTT. This encodes CASSSGWGPPGELFF. The chain joins TRBV5-1 to TRBJ2-2, with a tentative D call TRBD1 (6 bases). The CDR3 totals 15 residues. The ends were cut back, 3 bases at V and 6 bases at J, with 15 bases in the middle. CDR1 is SGHRS, CDR2 YFSETQ, per germline.

The V and J genes are TRBV11-3 and TRBJ2-1; 10 nucleotides align to TRBD2. V dropped 8 bases and J dropped 5; count of bases not matched to a gene: 3. CDR3 length equals 13 residues. Germline V lookup: CDR1 SGHNT, CDR2 YENEEA. This CDR3 reads CASASGGDNEQFF. CDR3 bases: TGTGCCAGCGCAAGCGGGGGGGACAATGAGCAGTTCTTC.

This sequence joins TRBV10-3 and TRBJ1-2; a possible D gene is TRBD1 (6 bases). V was trimmed by 2 bases and J by 4 bases, leaving 11 bases between them. CDR3 length equals 14 residues. Germline CDR1 ENHRY, CDR2 SYGVKD. In DNA, the CDR3 is TGTGCCATCAGTGAGGGGACAAGGGTCTATGGCTACACCTTC. It encodes CAISEGTRVYGYTF.